The next 32 T cell receptor delta chains were all read from a single sample in a study of gamma-delta chains in newborns, infants, children. TCRdb reran clone calling via CATT on the reads. The sample has under 7,000 delta-chain clones, around 11% seen once; the top ten hold approximately 6.6%. The sequenced sample was blood. Source of these receptors: a child who was a newborn, infant or young child, either healthy, febrile or measles-vaccinated (not recorded which).

V gene TRDV2 combines with J gene TRDJ1; 9 bases are shared with TRDD3. Germline V gives CDR1 GEAIGNYY, CDR2 EKD. This CDR3 contains 19 residues. J lost 5 bases, V lost 3 bases, and 21 bases had no gene match. CDR3 in DNA: TGTGCCTGTGACTCTGTAATTACTGGGGATACGGGGGTAGCGGATAAACTCATCTTT. Its translation: CACDSVITGDTGVADKLIF.

In its sample, this clone is medium-sized. The chain combines TRDV2 with TRDJ1; 8 bases align to TRDD3. The CDR3 loop spans 18 amino acids. CDR1 and CDR2 from the germline V gene are GEAIGNYY and EKD. Germline trimming cut 3 bases from V and 0 bases from J; bases unmatched to any gene: 14. As DNA, the CDR3 is TGTGCCTGTGACCCTATCCCTACTGGGGGGCGCAACACCGATAAACTCATCTTT. Residues: CACDPIPTGGRNTDKLIF.

This clone was seen only a few times. The chain is built from TRDV2 and TRDJ3, with 13 bases identical to TRDD3. This CDR3 is built from 20 residues. The V gene's germline CDR1 is GEAIGNYY and CDR2 EKD. The trim removed 3 bases at V and 2 bases at J, leaving 9 bases unmatched. The CDR3 coding sequence is TGTGCCTGTGACGGATTACTGGGGGATACGGGAACCTGGGACACCCGACAGATGTTTTTC. This gives the protein CACDGLLGDTGTWDTRQMFF.

Points on this clone: A much larger clone differs by one base, so this may be a read error. V is TRDV2 and J is TRDJ2; 7 positions match TRDD3. The CDR3 runs 18 residues. Per germline, CDR1 GEAIGNYY and CDR2 EKD. CDR3 in DNA: TGTGCCCGTGACACCGTTGGGGAAATGGGGGAGTGGGCAGCACAACTCTTCTTT. The encoded protein is CARDTVGEMGEWAAQLFF.

Judged by abundance, this clone is medium-sized. The chain couples TRDV2 to TRDJ1, with 7 bases lining up with TRDD3. CDR3 length: 18 amino acids. Germline lookup yields CDR1 GEAIGNYY and CDR2 EKD. V lost 0 bases to trimming and J lost 5 bases; unmatched junction nucleotides: 17. The CDR3 sequence: CACDTVRPLGVAPDKLIF. The CDR3 bases are TGTGCCTGTGACACCGTCCGGCCCCTGGGGGTTGCCCCGGATAAACTCATCTTT.

This clone was seen more than once but under ten times. This same CDR3 is encoded by further DNA sequences in the sample. This rearrangement joins TRDV2 to TRDJ3; 9 nucleotides agree with TRDD3. Germline CDR1 is GEAIGNYY and CDR2 is EKD. J lost 3 bases, V lost 2 bases, and 4 bases had no gene match. CDR3 size: 17 residues. Here the CDR3 reads CACDSTGGSWDTRQMFF. CDR3 DNA sequence: TGTGCCTGTGACAGTACTGGGGGAAGCTGGGACACCCGACAGATGTTTTTC.

V gene TRDV2 combines with J gene TRDJ1; the D is unclear. The J gene, left out of TCRdb, was set here by checking the DNA against germline. The length of the CDR3 is 15 residues. Germline V gives CDR1 GEAIGNYY, CDR2 EKD. Trimming stripped 0 bases from V and 0 bases from J, with 10 bases between. The CDR3 DNA is TGTGCCTGTGACACCATATTGCGGAACACCGATAAACTCATCTTT. As protein: CACDTILRNTDKLIF.

Regarding this clone: The junction and the germline gene differ at one end; a read error may be behind it. Other DNA variants within this sample encode the same CDR3. The chain has TRDV2 and TRDJ3; 8 bases are shared with TRDD3. This CDR3 has 21 residues. From germline, CDR1 is GEAIGNYY and CDR2 EKD. The CDR3 DNA follows: TGTGCCTGTGACTCTCTGGGGGACCGACCCCACGTCTCCTGGGACACCCGGCAGATGTTTTTC. Protein product: CACDSLGDRPHVSWDTRQMFF.

This clone was seen only a few times. The chain uses TRDV2 and TRDJ3; 10 nucleotides match TRDD3. The V and J ends lost 2 bases and 0 bases, in that order; junction bases with no gene match: 6. Germline lookup yields CDR1 GEAIGNYY and CDR2 EKD. The CDR3 has 19 amino acids. The DNA for the CDR3 is TGTGCCTGTGACAAGGTCGACTGGGGGATCTCCTGGGACACCCGACAGATGTTTTTC. Translated, it gives CACDKVDWGISWDTRQMFF.

Points on this clone: This may be a read error, as it is one base from a much larger clone. This sample also contains other DNA sequences that code for the same CDR3. The rearrangement links TRDV2 to TRDJ1, with 7 positions matching TRDD2. CDR3 length equals 19 residues. V lost 3 bases to trimming and J lost 0 bases; unmatched junction nucleotides: 18. CDR1 is GEAIGNYY, CDR2 EKD, per germline. CDR3 residues: CACDPIPTAGVKYTDKLIF. CDR3 nucleotides: TGTGCCTGTGACCCTATTCCTACTGCAGGGGTCAAGTACACCGATAAACTCATCTTT.

A remark on this clone: The protein in TCRdb stems from a much larger clone and differs at residue 6 from this DNA's translation, likely a read error; here the protein is translated from the DNA. The chain employs TRDV2 and TRDJ1; D may be TRDD3 (6 bases). V shed 3 bases and J shed 4 bases, with 20 bases lying between them. Germline V gene sequence: CDR1 GEAIGNYY, CDR2 EKD. The CDR3 length is 16 residues. The CDR3 DNA sequence: TGTGCCTGTGACCCCATACTGGGTAGTAACAGCGATAAACTCATCTTT. Translated: CACDPILGSNSDKLIF.

This clone qualifies as medium-sized. This rearrangement joins TRDV2 to TRDJ1; 11 bases match TRDD3. J gave up 9 bases and V 3 bases, and 11 bases lay outside the gene matches. This CDR3 region has 15 residues. Germline V CDR1 and CDR2: GEAIGNYY, EKD. The CDR3 region is CACDLLGDKFNELIF. CDR3 nucleotide sequence: TGTGCCTGTGACCTACTGGGGGATAAGTTTAATGAACTCATCTTT.

Remarks on this clone: Given a much more abundant clone one base away, this may be a read error. The V and J genes are TRDV2 and TRDJ3, with 12 bases identical to TRDD3. The CDR3 extends over 18 amino acids. The junction had 2 bases not matched to a gene; V was cut back by 3 bases and J by 0 bases. Germline CDR1 reads GEAIGNYY; CDR2 reads EKD. In DNA, the CDR3 is TGTGCCTGTGACGTACTGGGGGATACCTCCTGGGACACCCGACAGATGTTTTTC. Residues: CACDVLGDTSWDTRQMFF.

Worth noting for this clone: A read error is likely here: a far larger clone is one base away. The chain links TRDV2 to TRDJ3; 13 nucleotides match TRDD3. This CDR3 has 20 residues. Germline loops: CDR1 GEAIGNYY, CDR2 EKD. In nucleotides, the CDR3 is TGTGCCCGTGACCGACTGGGGGATACGAGTGGATCCTGGGACACCCGACAGATGTTTTTC. It is translated as CARDRLGDTSGSWDTRQMFF.

By proportion, this clone is medium-sized (0.01 to 0.1%). The V gene is TRDV2, the J gene TRDJ1; D possibly corresponds to TRDD3 (6 bases). The CDR3 extends over 15 amino acids. Per the germline V gene, CDR1 is GEAIGNYY and CDR2 is EKD. V shed 4 bases and J shed 3 bases, with 17 bases lying between them. The CDR3 DNA reads as TGTGCCTGTGATCCCGTGATGGGGGGAGCCGATAAACTCATCTTT. Translation: CACDPVMGGADKLIF.

This clone has only a few counts. The chain employs TRDV2 and TRDJ3, with 9 nucleotides matching TRDD3. The V and J ends lost 3 bases and 2 bases, in that order; junction bases with no gene match: 10. Germline V gene data show CDR1 as GEAIGNYY and CDR2 as EKD. The CDR3 consists of 19 residues. This CDR3 reads CACDPVTGGLAWDTRQMFF. CDR3 DNA sequence: TGTGCCTGTGACCCCGTTACTGGGGGACTTGCCTGGGACACCCGACAGATGTTTTTC.

In the case of this clone: Other DNA sequences in this specimen translate into the identical CDR3. The chain joins TRDV2 to TRDJ1, with D perhaps matching TRDD3 (6 bases). The CDR3 sequence is 16 residues long. The ends were cut back, 4 bases at V and 2 bases at J, with 19 bases in the middle. Germline V gene lookup returns CDR1 GEAIGNYY and CDR2 EKD. CDR3 sequence: CACEGLLGFGTDKLIF. CDR3 coding DNA: TGTGCCTGTGAAGGATTACTGGGATTTGGAACCGATAAACTCATCTTT.

The rearrangement uses TRDV2 and TRDJ3, with 8 bases matching TRDD3. TCRdb supplies no J gene; here it was assigned by aligning the nucleotide sequence to germline. This CDR3 region has 21 residues. Looked up from germline, CDR1 is GEAIGNYY and CDR2 is EKD. J gave up 0 bases and V 0 bases, and 12 bases lay outside the gene matches. This chain's CDR3 is CACDTGVSGGSDSWDTRQMFF. For the CDR3, the DNA is TGTGCCTGTGACACCGGTGTGAGTGGGGGATCCGACTCCTGGGACACCCGACAGATGTTTTTC.

The chain has TRDV2 and TRDJ1; the D gene is possibly TRDD3 (6 bases). The germline V gene has CDR1 GEAIGNYY and CDR2 EKD. This CDR3 spans 14 amino acids. V gave up 0 bases and J gave up 1 base, with 8 bases separating them. The CDR3 sequence is CACDTWGATDKLIF. The CDR3 DNA reads TGTGCCTGTGACACCTGGGGGGCCACCGATAAACTCATCTTT.

Relative to its sample, this clone is medium-sized. This rearrangement joins TRDV2 to TRDJ1; a weak D match, TRDD3 (6 bases). Germline V lookup: CDR1 GEAIGNYY, CDR2 EKD. Trimming took off 3 bases at V and 0 bases at J, with 16 bases between the two ends. This CDR3 has 16 amino acids. CDR3 nucleotide sequence: TGTGCCTGTGACGTTGTTGGGGGGACCCACACCGATAAACTCATCTTT. It is translated as CACDVVGGTHTDKLIF.

V and J are TRDV2 and TRDJ3; 8 nucleotides line up with TRDD3. The V and J ends lost 3 bases and 0 bases, in that order; junction bases with no gene match: 18. The germline V gene encodes CDR1 GEAIGNYY and CDR2 EKD. CDR3 length: 22 residues. The CDR3 is CACDDLYWGLPSLSWDTRQMFF. As DNA, the CDR3 is TGTGCCTGTGACGATTTGTACTGGGGGTTACCCTCACTCTCCTGGGACACCCGACAGATGTTTTTC.

This clone was found a few times. The genes are TRDV2 and TRDJ1; 12 bases fit TRDD3. Germline V gene lookup returns CDR1 GEAIGNYY and CDR2 EKD. There are 18 residues in the CDR3. The ends lost 0 bases at V and 3 bases at J; junction bases unmatched: 10. CDR3 sequence: CACDTVPGLGDTPDKLIF. As DNA, the CDR3 is TGTGCCTGTGACACCGTCCCCGGACTGGGGGATACTCCCGATAAACTCATCTTT.

The rearrangement uses TRDV2 and TRDJ1, with TRDD3 matching over 8 bases. TCRdb records no J gene; here it was assigned by comparing the DNA to germline. From germline, CDR1 is GEAIGNYY and CDR2 EKD. The junction had 17 bases not matched to a gene; V was cut back by 0 bases and J by 6 bases. CDR3 length equals 18 residues. CDR3 loop: CACDTVTGGHPRTNKLIF. The CDR3 coding sequence is TGTGCCTGTGACACCGTTACTGGGGGCCATCCGAGGACCAATAAACTCATCTTT.

This clone is labeled as medium-sized. V usage is TRDV2 and J usage is TRDJ1, with TRDD3 matching 9 bases. The germline gives CDR1 GEAIGNYY, CDR2 EKD. CDR3 length equals 16 residues. The junction had 13 bases not matched to a gene; V was cut back by 0 bases and J by 9 bases. The CDR3 here is CACDTLMTDWGTELIF. The CDR3 DNA is TGTGCCTGTGACACCCTTATGACGGACTGGGGGACGGAACTCATCTTT.

By proportion, this clone is medium-sized. The chain uses TRDV1 and TRDJ1; 10 nucleotides align to TRDD3. There are 23 residues in the CDR3. The germline gives CDR1 TSWWSYY, CDR2 QGS. V gave up 4 bases and J gave up 0 bases; unmatched junction bases: 26. The CDR3 DNA reads TGTGCTCTTGGGGGCTCGTTGGTTGCAATAGGTGGGGGATACCGAAAGTACACCGATAAACTCATCTTT. The encoded protein is CALGGSLVAIGGGYRKYTDKLIF.

Points on this clone: This CDR3 is also generated by other DNA sequences in the sample. The chain employs TRDV2 and TRDJ3; 7 bases line up with TRDD3. Per the germline V gene, CDR1 is GEAIGNYY and CDR2 is EKD. The J segment lost 0 bases and the V segment lost 0 bases, leaving 4 bases of the junction unmatched. The CDR3 sequence is 18 residues long. The CDR3 sequence is CACDTVWGSSWDTRQMFF. The CDR3 DNA sequence: TGTGCCTGTGACACCGTTTGGGGGAGCTCCTGGGACACCCGACAGATGTTTTTC.

The V and J genes are TRDV2 and TRDJ1; tentatively, D is TRDD3 (6 bases). TCRdb carries no J gene annotation; the J gene was assigned here by matching the DNA with germline. Trimming pared 1 base from V and 4 bases from J, leaving 24 bases between. CDR3 length: 18 residues. Germline CDR1 GEAIGNYY, CDR2 EKD. The CDR3 region is CACDTLGGRGGSIDKLIF. In nucleotides, the CDR3 is TGTGCCTGTGACACACTTGGTGGAAGGGGGGGAAGCATCGATAAACTCATCTTT.

By its share, this clone is medium-sized. Since a much larger clone is just one base distant, this may be a read error. The V gene is TRDV2, the J gene TRDJ1; perhaps TRDD3 as D (6 bases). Matching the DNA to germline supplied the J gene, which TCRdb does not give. In germline, CDR1 is GEAIGNYY, CDR2 EKD. The CDR3 length is 20 residues. With 0 bases removed from V and 2 bases from J, the gap between germline ends came to 27 bases. CDR3 loop: CACDTVGATLGAVGTDKLIF. The CDR3 nucleotides are TGTGCCTGTGACACCGTAGGAGCCACACTGGGAGCCGTTGGGACCGATAAACTCATCTTT.

CDR3 bases: TGTGCCTGTGACTTACTGGGGGAAACCCCTTACACCGATAAACTCATCTTT. The encoded protein is CACDLLGETPYTDKLIF. The V gene is TRDV2, the J gene TRDJ1, with 9 bases aligning to TRDD3. After removal of 3 bases from V and 0 bases from J, the junction contained 10 bases not matched to a gene. The CDR3 runs 17 residues. CDR1 and CDR2 from the germline V gene are GEAIGNYY and EKD.

By its share, this clone is medium-sized. The CDR3 nucleotides are TGTGCCTGTGACACTGGGGGATTTCTCTCCTGGGACACCCGACAGATGTTTTTC. It codes for CACDTGGFLSWDTRQMFF. The chain has TRDV2 and TRDJ3; 8 bases line up with TRDD3. The CDR3 runs to 18 residues. Germline CDR1 GEAIGNYY, CDR2 EKD. With V trimmed by 1 base and J by 0 bases, 4 bases remained unmatched.

Concerning this clone itself: TCRdb lists the protein of a much larger clone for this DNA, which differs at residue 11, so this is likely a read error; the protein given here is translated from the DNA itself. V and J are TRDV2 and TRDJ1; 10 bases align to TRDD3. Trimming removed 0 bases from V and 3 bases from J; junction bases left unmatched: 6. Germline values: CDR1 GEAIGNYY, CDR2 EKD. This CDR3 has 16 amino acids. The CDR3 nucleotides read TGTGCCTGTGACACCGTGGGGGATACTAGGGCCGATAAACTCATCTTT. Amino acid sequence: CACDTVGDTRADKLIF.

This clone was seen more than once but under ten times. V gene TRDV2 combines with J gene TRDJ1, with 7 positions matching TRDD3. The V segment lost 3 bases and the J segment 3 bases; nucleotides outside the gene matches: 9. The CDR3 length is 15 residues. Germline CDR1 and CDR2: GEAIGNYY and EKD. CDR3 nucleotide sequence: TGTGCCTGTGACCCTGTGGGGGAGCCTGCCGATAAACTCATCTTT. Amino acids: CACDPVGEPADKLIF.